This T cell receptor delta chain was observed in a study of gamma-delta T cells after stem cell transplantation. Germline CDR1 GEAIGNYY, CDR2 EKD. The CDR3 totals 25 residues. V was trimmed by 1 base and J by 1 base, leaving 42 bases between them. TCRdb re-analyzed the RT-PCR reads via CATT. The table lists about 1,300 delta-chain clones, 25% to 30% of them singletons. As for this clone: Being one base from a much bigger clone, this may be a read error. This sample includes further DNA sequences coding for the same CDR3.

The sequenced sample was gamma-delta T cells. This receptor was identified in a human donor. It is not recorded whose cells these are; they may come from a transplant donor. The chain employs TRDV2 and TRDJ1; weak D call: TRDD3 (8 bases). The CDR3 region has the DNA TGTGCCTGTGACACTCTTTCCTACCACGCGAGGCAGAAGGTACTGGGGGTCCCTTCCACCGATAAACTCATCTTT. Amino acids: CACDTLSYHARQKVLGVPSTDKLIF.